This TCR beta chain is drawn from a study of T-cell reconstitution after alpha-beta-depleted transplantation in children. Study-wide results and caveats: It was reported that alpha-beta T cells came from several hundred expanded graft clones (about two months after transplant). Newly produced T cells mostly accounted for T-cell counts and diversity one year post-transplant.

In the case of this clonotype: Its antigen is not identified.

Library preparation (for TCRbeta) was performed with unique molecular identifiers. TCRdb reanalysed the PCR reads using MiXCR and keeps one entry per CDR3 protein. The sample contains 700,000 to 950,000 distinct CDR3 sequences, 16% of which appear only once. The CDR3 is 15 residues long. V shed 6 bases, J shed 2 bases, and the junction held 8 bases outside the gene matches. The receptor's source is a male patient between 10 and 17 years old who had a stem cell transplant for acute lymphoblastic leukemia, so the T cells may come from the graft donor. The rearrangement uses TRBV12-3 or TRBV12-4 and TRBJ2-7; the match to TRBD2 covers 9 bases. The starting material was PBMCs, mostly from graft donor cells, obtained 360 days after TCRalphabeta/CD19-depleted stem cell transplant. The CDR3 protein is CASSHGLALTYEQYF. In nucleotides, the CDR3 is TGTGCCAGCAGCCATGGACTAGCGCTTACCTACGAGCAGTACTTC.